A single sample gave rise to the 27 T cell receptor beta chains below, sequenced in a study of radiotherapy plus CTLA-4 blockade in lung cancer. Method: immunoSEQ multiplex PCR; TCRdb's copy keeps in-frame clones and lacks some. The sample yields over 15,000 clones, roughly 83% seen once. The sequenced sample was peripheral blood, obtained from a patient treated with radiotherapy plus ipilimumab. These receptors all come from a human donor with non-small cell lung cancer whose response to radiotherapy plus ipilimumab could not be evaluated.

This chain joins TRBV28 and TRBJ2-3; 8 nucleotides line up with TRBD2. Looked up from germline, CDR1 is MDHEN and CDR2 is SYDVKM. V lost 10 bases, J lost 4 bases, and 10 bases stayed unmatched. This CDR3 is 14 amino acids long. CDR3 DNA sequence: TGTGCCACGACCGCGAGCGGGAGTTCAGATACGCAGTATTTT. Amino acids: CATTASGSSDTQYF.

This clone was found once. The gene calls are TRBV7-9 and TRBJ2-3; TRBD1 aligns across 9 bases. Trimming cost V 5 bases and J 2 bases; bases outside gene matches: 5. The germline V gene has CDR1 SEHNR and CDR2 FQNEAQ (reference sequence). The CDR3 covers 15 residues. CDR3 residues: CASSRTGVVTDTQYF. DNA for the CDR3: TGTGCCAGCAGCCGGACAGGGGTTGTCACAGATACGCAGTATTTT.

The chain uses TRBV19 and TRBJ1-5; maybe TRBD1 (6 bases). V was shortened by 3 bases and J by 4 bases, with 16 bases between the two germline ends. The CDR3 is 16 amino acids. Germline loops: CDR1 LNHDA, CDR2 SQIVND (reference sequence). CDR3 residues: CASSMGQGRRNQPQHF. Written as DNA, the CDR3 is TGTGCCAGTAGTATGGGTCAGGGGCGAAGAAATCAGCCCCAGCATTTT.

The V call is TRBV27, the J call TRBJ2-2; 7 bases are shared with TRBD1. Trimming at V came to 7 bases and at J to 6 bases, leaving 11 bases not matched to a gene. Germline V gives CDR1 MNHEY, CDR2 SMNVEV (reference sequence). This CDR3 is built from 15 residues. CDR3 amino acids: CASTLTGSLSGELFF. CDR3 bases: TGTGCCAGCACCCTGACAGGGAGTTTGTCCGGGGAGCTGTTTTTT.

CDR3 bases: TGTGCCAGCAGCTTAGGGGCTCGGAGGCAGCCCCAGCATTTT. Residues: CASSLGARRQPQHF. J is TRBJ1-5 and V is TRBV11-2, with D unresolved. The germline gives CDR1 SGHAT, CDR2 FQNNGV. Trimming removed 1 base from V and 7 bases from J, with 11 bases in between. This CDR3 contains 14 residues.

This clone was seen once. The chain recombines TRBV5-5 with TRBJ1-2, with D perhaps matching TRBD1 (6 bases). Germline CDR1 SGHKS, CDR2 YYEKEE (reference sequence). This CDR3 has 12 amino acids. V lost 10 bases, J lost 2 bases, and 12 bases lay in between. The CDR3 here is CASSTGNYGYTF. DNA of the CDR3: TGTGCCTCCTCAACAGGGAACTATGGCTACACCTTC. The variable domain in full, completed from reference TRBV5-5 and TRBJ1-2, reads DAGVTQSPTHLIKTRGQQVTLRCSPISGHKSVSWYQQVLGQGPQFIFQYYEKEERGRGNFPDRFSARQFPNYSSELNVNALLLGDSALYLCASSTGNYGYTFGSGTRLTVV.

This clone was observed a few times. The chain joins TRBV7-9 to TRBJ2-5; the match to TRBD1 covers 8 bases. Germline CDR1 and CDR2: SEHNR and FQNEAQ (reference sequence). V lost 7 bases and J lost 5; bases outside the gene matches: 9. CDR3 size: 14 residues. CDR3 sequence: CASIMDRATETQYF. CDR3 coding DNA: TGTGCCAGCATCATGGACAGGGCTACTGAGACCCAGTACTTC.

J is TRBJ2-5 and V is TRBV10-3; 11 nucleotides agree with TRBD1. The last part of the DNA fits TRBJ2-7 better; the J call may be wrong. The CDR3 length is 14 residues. CDR1 and CDR2 from the germline V gene are ENHRY and SYGVKD. For the CDR3, the DNA is TGTGCCATCTCCGGACAGGGGGCGAATGACGAGCAGTACTTC. Encoded protein: CAISGQGANDEQYF.

The chain recombines TRBV7-2 with TRBJ1-4; no definite D call. From germline, CDR1 is SGHTA and CDR2 FQGNSA. This CDR3 is built from 14 residues. Trimming left V 1 base short and J 1 base short, with 4 bases between. The CDR3 DNA sequence: TGTGCCAGCAGCTTAGGCAGAACTAATGAAAAACTGTTTTTT. This sequence encodes CASSLGRTNEKLFF. The full variable domain, rest sourced from reference TRBV7-2 and TRBJ1-4, is GAGVSQSPSNKVTEKGKDVELRCDPISGHTALYWYRQSLGQGLEFLIYFQGNSAPDKSGLPSDRFSAERTGGSVSTLTIQRTQQEDSAVYLCASSLGRTNEKLFFGSGTQLSVL.

This chain connects TRBV4-2 to TRBJ2-7, with 8 bases fitting TRBD2. CDR3 length: 18 residues. Germline V gene data show CDR1 as LGHNA and CDR2 as YNFKEQ. The ends lost 0 bases at V and 1 base at J; junction bases unmatched: 11. The chain's CDR3 is CASSQEGAGGLISYEQYF. CDR3 bases: TGTGCCAGCAGCCAAGAAGGTGCGGGGGGCCTAATTTCCTACGAGCAGTACTTC.

V usage is TRBV28 and J usage is TRBJ2-3; maybe TRBD2 (6 bases). The CDR3 covers 18 residues. CDR1 MDHEN and CDR2 SYDVKM come from the germline V gene. V was cut by 3 bases and J by 0 bases, with 19 bases left in between. Here the CDR3 reads CASSFGRTPDGSTDTQYF. CDR3 DNA: TGTGCCAGCAGTTTTGGGAGGACACCTGATGGTAGCACAGATACGCAGTATTTT.

This sequence joins TRBV29-1 and TRBJ1-2; TRBD1 matches at 9 bases. With 5 bases clipped from V and 5 bases from J, the junction kept 3 bases outside the gene matches. The germline gives CDR1 SQVTM, CDR2 ANQGSEA. The CDR3 is made up of 12 amino acids. The CDR3 region has the DNA TGCAGCGTTCTCGGGACAGGGTATGGCTACACCTTC. Its translation: CSVLGTGYGYTF.

The rearrangement links TRBV9 to TRBJ2-2; maybe TRBD1 (5 bases). Germline V gene lookup returns CDR1 SGDLS and CDR2 YYNGEE. With 3 bases removed from V and 1 base from J, the gap between germline ends came to 10 bases. The CDR3 is made up of 15 amino acids. The CDR3 region has the DNA TGTGCCAGCAGCGCCCTTACAGGGAACACCGGGGAGCTGTTTTTT. Protein sequence: CASSALTGNTGELFF.

This clone has just a few counts. V gene TRBV4-3 combines with J gene TRBJ1-6; 9 nucleotides match TRBD1. Per the germline V gene, CDR1 is LGHNA and CDR2 is YSLEER. This CDR3 has 16 residues. V lost 0 bases and J lost 9; bases outside the gene matches: 6. The DNA for the CDR3 is TGCGCCAGCAGCCAAGATCTCGAGACAGGGGGTTCACCCCTCCACTTT. Translation: CASSQDLETGGSPLHF.

This chain connects TRBV19 to TRBJ1-5; 7 nucleotides agree with TRBD1. This CDR3 has 15 amino acids. V lost 1 base and J lost 5; bases outside the gene matches: 5. Germline CDR1 reads LNHDA; CDR2 reads SQIVND (reference sequence). The CDR3 loop reads CASSIGEGAYQPQHF. CDR3 nucleotide sequence: TGTGCCAGTAGTATAGGAGAGGGGGCTTATCAGCCCCAGCATTTT.

The chain employs TRBV7-2 and TRBJ2-6; TRBD2 matches 7 bases. The CDR3 contains 18 residues. With 1 base clipped from V and 0 bases from J, the junction kept 6 bases outside the gene matches. Germline-derived CDR1 and CDR2 are SGHTA and FQGNSA. This CDR3 reads CASSLVAGVISGANVLTF. The CDR3 nucleotides read TGTGCCAGCAGCTTAGTTGCGGGGGTGATCTCTGGGGCCAACGTCCTGACTTTC.

This chain links TRBV5-6 with TRBJ2-7; perhaps TRBD1 as D (6 bases). This CDR3 is 14 amino acids long. Germline assignment: CDR1 SGHDT and CDR2 YYEEEE. V shed 3 bases and J shed 2 bases, with 12 bases lying between them. The DNA of the CDR3 is TGTGCCAGCAGCTGGGGGCAGGGCGCCTACGAGCAGTACTTC. It specifies CASSWGQGAYEQYF.

This chain connects TRBV13 to TRBJ1-4; 7 positions agree with TRBD1. The CDR3 covers 15 residues. Germline assignment: CDR1 PRHDT and CDR2 FYEKMQ (reference sequence). Trimming removed 1 base from V and 6 bases from J; junction bases left unmatched: 5. CDR3 sequence: CASSLDRGTHEKLFF. The CDR3 DNA sequence: TGTGCCAGCAGCTTAGACAGGGGAACCCATGAAAAACTGTTTTTT.

The CDR3 DNA sequence: TGTGCCAGCAGCGGATACAGGGGAGAGGGCACTGAAGCTTTCTTT. This codes for CASSGYRGEGTEAFF. J is TRBJ1-1 and V is TRBV9, with TRBD1 identical over 7 bases. Germline lookup yields CDR1 SGDLS and CDR2 YYNGEE. The CDR3 has 15 amino acids. J was trimmed by 4 bases and V by 3 bases; bases with no gene match: 9.

The gene calls are TRBV6-6 and TRBJ2-3; perhaps TRBD2 as D (5 bases). V shed 6 bases and J shed 2 bases, with 18 bases lying between them. CDR3 length equals 16 residues. Germline CDR1 is MNHNY and CDR2 is SVGAGI (reference sequence). CDR3 protein: CASRSGNTLSTDTQYF. The CDR3 DNA sequence: TGTGCCAGCAGATCGGGGAACACTTTATCCACAGATACGCAGTATTTT.

The genes are TRBV7-2 and TRBJ2-3, with D possibly TRBD1 on 5 matching bases. The CDR3 extends over 16 amino acids. Per germline, CDR1 SGHTA and CDR2 FQGNSA. Trimming took off 0 bases at V and 1 base at J, with 11 bases between the two ends. The CDR3 loop is CASSLAKGAGTDTQYF. The CDR3 DNA follows: TGTGCCAGCAGCTTAGCGAAAGGGGCTGGCACAGATACGCAGTATTTT.

The chain combines TRBV4-1 with TRBJ2-3; 9 bases align to TRBD2. This CDR3 region has 16 residues. The germline CDR1 and CDR2 sequences are MGHRA and YSYEKL. Trimming cost V 0 bases and J 5 bases; bases outside gene matches: 6. CDR3 sequence (DNA): TGCGCCAGCAGCCAAGATGGAGCGGGAGGAGGAGATACGCAGTATTTT. This translates into CASSQDGAGGGDTQYF.

The J gene is TRBJ2-1, the V gene TRBV6-5; 7 positions match TRBD1. The V segment lost 4 bases and the J segment 0 bases; nucleotides outside the gene matches: 3. Germline V gene data show CDR1 as MNHEY and CDR2 as SVGAGI. The CDR3 covers 15 residues. Here the CDR3 DNA reads TGTGCCAGCAGTTGGGACAGTTGCTCCTACAATGAGCAGTTCTTC. This sequence encodes CASSWDSCSYNEQFF.

The chain joins TRBV19 to TRBJ2-2, with 7 positions matching TRBD1. The V gene end was trimmed by 7 bases and the J gene end by 7 bases; junction bases not matched to a gene: 12. Looked up from germline, CDR1 is LNHDA and CDR2 is SQIVND (reference sequence). The length of the CDR3 is 15 residues. The CDR3 region is CASKRGREPGGELFF. The CDR3 bases are TGTGCCAGTAAGAGGGGGCGCGAACCAGGCGGGGAGCTGTTTTTT.

The chain uses TRBV28 and TRBJ2-3; TRBD2 matches 9 bases. This CDR3 has 14 amino acids. V lost 4 bases, J lost 4 bases, and 3 bases stayed unmatched. Germline loops: CDR1 MDHEN, CDR2 SYDVKM. Here the CDR3 reads CASSYSGSPDTQYF. In nucleotides, the CDR3 is TGTGCCAGCAGTTATAGCGGGAGCCCAGATACGCAGTATTTT.

The chain combines TRBV6-1 with TRBJ2-7; D gene unclear. V was shortened by 7 bases and J by 2 bases, with 9 bases between the two germline ends. The germline V gene has CDR1 MNHNS and CDR2 SASEGT. CDR3 length equals 12 residues. The CDR3 reads CASTNSAYEQYF. The DNA of the CDR3 is TGTGCCAGCACTAACAGTGCCTACGAGCAGTACTTC.

The rearrangement links TRBV5-1 to TRBJ2-5, with 12 bases identical to TRBD2. V lost 0 bases, J lost 1 base, and 4 bases stayed unmatched. CDR1 SGHRS and CDR2 YFSETQ come from the germline V gene. This CDR3 is 17 amino acids long. The CDR3 nucleotides read TGCGCCAGCAGCTTGGGAGGGACTAGCGGGCTCCAAGAGACCCAGTACTTC. This encodes CASSLGGTSGLQETQYF.